This entry is about one TCR beta chain. No antigen is known for it. The data belong to a study of Ad26.COV2.S vaccination and SARS-CoV-2 variants. Whole-study results and caveats: Vaccinees reportedly had broad spike-specific CD8+ and CD4+ T cell responses. TCR breadth and depth analyses may have underestimated total T cell responses.

Generated by immunoSEQ multiplex PCR, the TCRdb table keeps only in-frame clones and is missing some. The table includes 150,000 to 200,000 clones, about 83% detected once. Trimming removed 5 bases from V and 1 base from J, with 11 bases in between. This CDR3 is built from 13 residues. Germline CDR1 and CDR2: SQVTM and ANQGSEA. This TCR was recovered from a human donor who had recovered from COVID-19. Specimen: peripheral blood, collected after recovery from COVID-19. The V gene is TRBV29-1, the J gene TRBJ1-1; D remains ambiguous. The CDR3 spells CSVMKGANTEAFF. The CDR3 DNA reads TGCAGCGTTATGAAAGGAGCGAACACTGAAGCTTTCTTT.